This T cell receptor beta chain was obtained from a study of cytomegalovirus exposure and HLA in healthy donors. Whole-study results and caveats: Cytomegalovirus status, reportedly, was diagnosed with high specificity and sensitivity by the classifier. Investigators reported 164 TCR beta chains as tied to cytomegalovirus.

Profiled with immunoSEQ multiplex PCR; TCRdb holds only in-frame clones, not every one. Here the sample spans fewer than 250,000 clones, approximately 87% being singletons. About this clone: The antigen is undetermined.

Per the germline V gene, CDR1 is LNHDA and CDR2 is SQIVND (reference sequence). V dropped 10 bases and J dropped 1 base, with 13 bases sitting between them. The CDR3 is 13 amino acids. Sequenced sample: PBMCs. The sequence came from a man aged 18 to 30 in good health and CMV-seronegative. The chain employs TRBV19 and TRBJ1-1; D gene ambiguous. The CDR3 sequence: CAILDRRNTEAFF. CDR3 nucleotide sequence: TGTGCCATTCTAGACCGGCGGAACACTGAAGCTTTCTTT.